Presented here are 31 T cell receptor beta chains from one specimen sequenced in a study of immune heterogeneity within non-small cell lung tumors. Bulk tumor gDNA, about 630 ng per sample, served as the TCR template. Widely spaced biopsies, several per primary tumor, were obtained at surgery. Those enrolled were patients newly diagnosed with untreated non-small cell lung cancer and undergoing curative surgery. Amplification of TCR beta CDR3 was performed by multiplex PCR with 32 V and 13 J primers. Using its own MiXCR run on the multiplex PCR reads, TCRdb lists one record per CDR3 protein. The sample holds under 7,000 distinct CDR3 sequences, roughly 18% seen once. The sample comprised lung tumor tissue. The receptors derive from a man aged 35 to 55 with non-small cell lung cancer.

This clonotype is classed as medium-sized. The rearrangement joins TRBV6-2 or TRBV6-3 to TRBJ2-2; D not resolved. CDR1 is MNHEY, CDR2 SVGEGT, per germline. Trimming pared 0 bases from V and 2 bases from J, leaving 7 bases between. The CDR3 has 15 residues. The CDR3 is CASSYSSTNTGELFF. The CDR3 DNA reads TGTGCCAGCAGTTACTCTTCCACCAACACCGGGGAGCTGTTTTTT.

With respect to this clonotype: This is likely a read error, given that the CDR3 carries no conserved phenylalanine or tryptophan at its end. The DNA is omitted, as the CDR3 cannot be located on it reliably, and the CDR3 follows TCRdb's listing. V gene TRBV2 combines with J gene TRBJ2-3; TRBD1 is the table's D call, not checked against the DNA. Germline loops: CDR1 SNHLY, CDR2 FYNNEI. With termini counted, the CDR3 has 13 amino acids. Here the CDR3 reads CASSGNTGQYFGP.

By share of the sample, this clonotype is medium-sized. This chain joins TRBV28 and TRBJ1-1; D possibly corresponds to TRBD1 (6 bases). The CDR3 loop spans 16 amino acids. Germline CDR1 and CDR2: MDHEN and SYDVKM. Between the trimmed V and J ends, which lost 5 bases and 0 bases, there was a span of 16 bases. The CDR3 region is CASSPSTGGMNTEAFF. The CDR3, as DNA: TGTGCCAGCAGTCCCTCGACAGGAGGTATGAACACTGAAGCTTTCTTT.

This clonotype showed up many times. CDR3 nucleotide sequence: TGTGCCAGCAGCTTTTACTACGAGCAGTACTTC. It codes for CASSFYYEQYF. The chain employs TRBV5-5 and TRBJ2-7; no clear D gene. The V gene's germline CDR1 is SGHKS and CDR2 YYEKEE (reference sequence). V lost 2 bases, J lost 3 bases, and 3 bases lay in between. There are 11 residues in the CDR3.

There are many counts of this clonotype. This chain uses TRBV5-8 with TRBJ2-1, with 9 bases aligning to TRBD1. Germline assignment: CDR1 SGHTS and CDR2 YDEGEE. The CDR3 sequence is 15 residues long. V trimming: 7 bases; J trimming: 0 bases; junction bases outside the gene matches: 5. CDR3 amino acids: CASGPGQGSYNEQFF. CDR3 in DNA: TGTGCCAGCGGGCCGGGACAGGGCTCCTACAATGAGCAGTTCTTC.

This clonotype is judged medium-sized (0.01 to 0.1%). The chain employs TRBV6-1 and TRBJ2-1; D is undetermined. The CDR3 covers 15 residues. V lost 3 bases, J lost 0 bases, and 9 bases lay in between. Germline V lookup: CDR1 MNHNS, CDR2 SASEGT. The CDR3 bases are TGTGCCAGCAGTGATTTACGAAGCTCCTACAATGAGCAGTTCTTC. Amino acids: CASSDLRSSYNEQFF.

V usage is TRBV4-3 and J usage is TRBJ2-1; D is possibly TRBD2 (7 bases). V lost 1 base, J lost 7 bases, and 11 bases lay in between. This CDR3 has 14 residues. Germline V CDR1 and CDR2: LGHNA, YSLEER. The CDR3 sequence is CASSQVGGGNEQFF. The CDR3 DNA follows: TGCGCCAGCAGCCAAGTAGGGGGGGGGAATGAGCAGTTCTTC.

This clonotype was counted many times. The CDR3 DNA sequence: TGTGCCAGCAGCCAAGATAACAGCGTCAGCTCCTACGAGCAGTACTTC. This gives the protein CASSQDNSVSSYEQYF. This chain links TRBV3-1 with TRBJ2-7, with no clear D. V lost 0 bases and J 0 bases, leaving 12 bases between the germline ends. Germline V gene sequence: CDR1 LGHDT, CDR2 YNNKEL (reference sequence). The CDR3 extends over 16 amino acids.

In its sample, this clonotype is medium-sized. This rearrangement joins TRBV6-6 to TRBJ2-1; D is undetermined. This CDR3 region has 15 residues. V gave up 0 bases and J gave up 7 bases, with 13 bases separating them. Germline-derived CDR1 and CDR2 are MNHNY and SVGAGI (reference sequence). CDR3 residues: CASSYSFTSPNEQFF. The CDR3 DNA follows: TGTGCCAGCAGTTACTCGTTTACTTCTCCGAATGAGCAGTTCTTC.

This clonotype was observed at least ten times. The CDR3: CASSLVGSFVGEQYF. The DNA for the CDR3 is TGTGCCAGCAGCTTGGTCGGTAGCTTCGTGGGGGAGCAGTACTTC. J is TRBJ2-7 and V is TRBV5-4; D not resolved. This CDR3 has 15 amino acids. Germline loops: CDR1 SGHNT, CDR2 YYREEE (reference sequence). Deletions cut 0 bases from V and 7 bases from J, with 17 bases between.

This clonotype is medium-sized (0.01 to 0.1%) within its sample. The chain uses TRBV3-1 and TRBJ1-2; D is ambiguous. This CDR3 has 14 residues. CDR1 and CDR2 (germline): LGHDT, YNNKEL (reference sequence). Deletions cut 3 bases from V and 4 bases from J, with 12 bases between. The CDR3 region is CASSHRDTFYGYTF. DNA for the CDR3: TGTGCCAGCAGCCACCGGGATACATTCTATGGCTACACCTTC.

Concerning this clonotype itself: This may stem from a read error, because a much larger clone lies one nucleotide away. The CDR3 does not end in the conserved phenylalanine or tryptophan, so this is likely a read error. The chain carries TRBV7-9 and TRBJ2-5; possibly TRBD2 for D (6 bases). This CDR3 is 15 amino acids long. V was pared by 4 bases and J by 6 bases, with 18 bases between. Germline-derived CDR1 and CDR2 are SEHNR and FQNEAQ (reference sequence). The CDR3 loop reads CASSSRQGGMKTQYL. In DNA, the CDR3 is TGTGCCAGCAGCTCAAGGCAGGGAGGTATGAAGACCCAGTACCTC.

By share, this clonotype counts as medium-sized. V gene TRBV27 combines with J gene TRBJ2-7; 8 bases agree with TRBD1. The CDR3 is 12 residues long. Germline lookup yields CDR1 MNHEY and CDR2 SMNVEV (reference sequence). V shed 2 bases, J shed 6 bases, and the junction held 0 bases outside the gene matches. The CDR3 nucleotides read TGTGCCAGCAGTTTAGGACAGGGCGAGCAGTACTTC. Encoded protein: CASSLGQGEQYF.

This clonotype was recorded a few times. The J gene is TRBJ2-1, the V gene TRBV20-1; maybe TRBD1 (5 bases). Trimming pared 3 bases from V and 6 bases from J, leaving 18 bases between. From germline, CDR1 is DFQATT and CDR2 SNEGSKA (reference sequence). This CDR3 is built from 15 residues. CDR3 sequence reads: CSARRISQGINEQFF. The DNA of the CDR3 is TGCAGTGCTAGGCGAATATCCCAGGGCATCAATGAGCAGTTCTTC.

This clonotype was seen at least ten times. The chain couples TRBV4-2 to TRBJ2-3; tentative D call: TRBD1 (5 bases). The V gene lost 1 base and the J gene lost 2 bases, with 13 bases spanning the gap. Per the germline V gene, CDR1 is LGHNA and CDR2 is YNFKEQ. The CDR3 runs 16 residues. The CDR3 DNA follows: TGTGCCAGCAGCCAAGCAGGGCTAGACTCCACAGATACGCAGTATTTT. Translation: CASSQAGLDSTDTQYF.

This clonotype was observed at least ten times. The gene calls are TRBV20-1 and TRBJ2-7; D unclear. The V end lost 8 bases, the J end lost 3 bases, and 11 bases lay between the germline ends. This CDR3 has 11 amino acids. The germline CDR1 and CDR2 sequences are DFQATT and SNEGSKA (reference sequence). The DNA of the CDR3 is TGCAGTTCAGACTCGCGCTACGAGCAGTACTTC. As protein: CSSDSRYEQYF.

This clonotype ranks as medium-sized (0.01 to 0.1%). CDR3: CATSSDRRRTGELFF. CDR3 nucleotides: TGTGCCACCAGCAGTGACAGACGAAGGACCGGGGAGCTGTTTTTT. V is TRBV15 and J is TRBJ2-2; tentative D call: TRBD1 (5 bases). V was trimmed by 3 bases and J by 5 bases, leaving 13 bases between them. This CDR3 contains 15 residues. In germline, CDR1 is LNHNV, CDR2 YYDKDF (reference sequence).

The J gene is TRBJ2-7, the V gene TRBV6-1; tentative D call: TRBD1 (5 bases). With 6 bases removed from V and 3 bases from J, the gap between germline ends came to 9 bases. This CDR3 has 12 residues. The germline V gene has CDR1 MNHNS and CDR2 SASEGT. CDR3: CASRMDNYEQYF. CDR3 DNA sequence: TGTGCCAGCAGAATGGACAACTACGAGCAGTACTTC.

Sample share makes this clonotype medium-sized. The V gene is TRBV6-2 or TRBV6-3, the J gene TRBJ2-5; 8 bases align to TRBD2. There are 15 residues in the CDR3. V lost 5 bases to trimming and J lost 7 bases; unmatched junction nucleotides: 12. The germline CDR1 and CDR2 sequences are MNHEY and SVGEGT. CDR3 loop: CASSLLPGLGLTQYF. In nucleotides, the CDR3 is TGTGCCAGCAGTCTTCTGCCGGGACTAGGTTTGACCCAGTACTTC.

In this sample, this clonotype is medium-sized. The J gene is TRBJ1-2, the V gene TRBV20-1, with 7 bases matching TRBD1. Looked up from germline, CDR1 is DFQATT and CDR2 is SNEGSKA (reference sequence). The CDR3 is made up of 15 amino acids. V shed 1 base, J shed 0 bases, and the junction held 5 bases outside the gene matches. CDR3 loop: CSARGRDSANYGYTF. Written as DNA, the CDR3 is TGCAGTGCTAGAGGGAGGGACAGCGCTAACTATGGCTACACCTTC.

Within the sample, this clonotype is medium-sized. The rearrangement uses TRBV5-1 and TRBJ1-4, with D uncertain. Per germline, CDR1 SGHRS and CDR2 YFSETQ. With 1 base removed from V and 2 bases from J, the gap between germline ends came to 15 bases. The CDR3 contains 17 residues. CDR3 region: CASSLPPTPGTNEKLFF. The DNA for the CDR3 is TGCGCCAGCAGCTTGCCTCCGACTCCCGGCACTAATGAAAAACTGTTTTTT.

This clonotype was seen more than once but under ten times. This chain uses TRBV7-9 with TRBJ1-1; D is unclear. The V gene lost 1 base and the J gene lost 4 bases, with 10 bases spanning the gap. CDR1 SEHNR and CDR2 FQNEAQ come from the germline V gene (reference sequence). The CDR3 extends over 14 amino acids. The chain's CDR3 is CASSLGLGITEAFF. CDR3 in DNA: TGTGCCAGCAGCTTAGGGTTGGGAATCACTGAAGCTTTCTTT.

This clonotype was seen more than once but under ten times. The genes are TRBV12-3 or TRBV12-4 and TRBJ2-3; the D gene is possibly TRBD2 (6 bases). The CDR3 sequence is 16 residues long. Trimming removed 3 bases at V and 3 bases at J, with 16 bases between. In DNA, the CDR3 is TGTGCCAGCAGTTTTTCGCCGACTAGTTTAACAGATACGCAGTATTTT. Translating it yields CASSFSPTSLTDTQYF.

This clonotype was observed at least ten times. The gene calls are TRBV7-2 and TRBJ2-1; 9 bases are a match to TRBD2. Germline loops: CDR1 SGHTA, CDR2 FQGNSA. The CDR3 has 16 amino acids. With V trimmed by 7 bases and J by 8 bases, 15 bases remained unmatched. CDR3 amino acids: CASTGGSAGGADEQFF. The CDR3 DNA sequence: TGTGCCAGCACCGGCGGGAGCGCGGGAGGGGCGGATGAGCAGTTCTTC.

This clonotype is deemed medium-sized (0.01 to 0.1%). The chain has TRBV20-1 and TRBJ1-5; D remains ambiguous. CDR1 is DFQATT, CDR2 SNEGSKA, per germline (reference sequence). This CDR3 comprises 14 residues. Deletions cut 1 base from V and 0 bases from J, with 7 bases between. The CDR3 bases are TGCAGTGCTAGAGGTCCCAATAGCAATCAGCCCCAGCATTTT. Translated: CSARGPNSNQPQHF.

As for this clonotype: This could be a read error, since a much larger clone is one nucleotide away. The gene calls are TRBV6-2 or TRBV6-3 and TRBJ2-6, with a tentative D call TRBD1 (5 bases). The CDR3 spans 14 residues. Germline CDR1 MNHEY, CDR2 SVGEGT. The V end lost 6 bases, the J end lost 3 bases, and 9 bases lay between the germline ends. CDR3 loop: CASSQGYGANVLTF. In DNA, the CDR3 is TGTGCCAGCAGCCAGGGCTATGGGGCCAACGTCCTGACTTTC.

This clonotype counts as medium-sized. The chain couples TRBV6-5 to TRBJ2-3; D may be TRBD1 (6 bases). Germline loops: CDR1 MNHEY, CDR2 SVGAGI. Deletions cut 6 bases from V and 0 bases from J, with 10 bases between. The CDR3 is 14 amino acids. CDR3 DNA: TGTGCCAGCAGGACAGGATACAGCACAGATACGCAGTATTTT. It translates to CASRTGYSTDTQYF.

This clonotype qualifies as medium-sized. This chain uses TRBV12-3 or TRBV12-4 with TRBJ2-3; D not certain. Between the trimmed V and J ends, which lost 6 bases and 2 bases, there was a span of 6 bases. CDR3 length: 12 amino acids. In DNA form, the CDR3 reads TGTGCCAGCAGCGACTTCACAGATACGCAGTATTTT. Translation gives CASSDFTDTQYF.

This clonotype is medium-sized by share. The J gene is TRBJ1-2, the V gene TRBV10-2; 11 bases are shared with TRBD1. The CDR3 runs 15 residues. Trimming cost V 7 bases and J 0 bases; bases outside gene matches: 4. The germline V gene has CDR1 WSHSY and CDR2 SAAADI. The CDR3 region has the DNA TGCGCCAGCAATCCGGGACAGGGGGCTAACTATGGCTACACCTTC. It translates to CASNPGQGANYGYTF.

By its share, this clonotype is medium-sized (0.01 to 0.1%). This chain joins TRBV2 and TRBJ2-1; 7 nucleotides match TRBD2. V was clipped by 7 bases and J by 9 bases; unmatched bases: 12. This CDR3 is 14 amino acids long. Germline V gene data show CDR1 as SNHLY and CDR2 as FYNNEI. The CDR3 bases are TGTGCCAGCAAGGCCGGGAGGTCTGTCGGTGAGCAGTTCTTC. It codes for CASKAGRSVGEQFF.

This clonotype was observed at least ten times. CDR3 coding DNA: TGCGCCAGCAGCCAAGCCCTAGCAAGGGAGCAGTTCTTC. As protein: CASSQALAREQFF. The V and J genes are TRBV4-3 and TRBJ2-1, with D perhaps TRBD2 (5 bases). CDR3 length: 13 amino acids. The ends were cut back, 1 base at V and 10 bases at J, with 11 bases in the middle. Germline V gives CDR1 LGHNA, CDR2 YSLEER.